This T cell receptor beta chain is drawn from a study of blood T cell repertoires in COVID-19. Turning to the study itself: COVID-19 samples, acute and convalescent, were from the United States, Italy and Spain. Sources were T cells, B-cell-depleted T cells, or PBMCs; the material itself was cDNA or gDNA.

Profiling relied on immunoSEQ multiplex PCR, and the TCRdb table lists in-frame clones only, not all of them. The table lists roughly 190,000 clones, 70% to 90% of them singletons, with roughly 6.2% in the top ten. The germline CDR1 and CDR2 sequences are SNHLY and FYNNEI. This CDR3 comprises 19 residues. V trimming: 7 bases; J trimming: 11 bases; junction bases outside the gene matches: 24. The sequencing input was peripheral blood. This TCR came from a woman in her thirties or forties who had recovered from COVID-19. The chain has TRBV2 and TRBJ1-6; TRBD1 agrees at 9 bases. CDR3 nucleotides: TGTGCCAGCAAAACGATTATTCGGGGGACAGGGATAAAGCGGCCACCCCTCCACTTT. Its protein product is CASKTIIRGTGIKRPPLHF. Using reference TRBV2 and TRBJ1-6 for the parts outside the CDR3, the full variable domain is EPEVTQTPSHQVTQMGQEVILRCVPISNHLYFYWYRQILGQKVEFLVSFYNNEISEKSEIFDDQFSVERPDGSNFTLKIRSTKLEDSAMYFCASKTIIRGTGIKRPPLHFGNGTRLTVT.